The 2 T cell receptor beta chains below come from one sample, sequenced in a study of shared clonotypes between healthy human individuals. Profiling relied on immunoSEQ multiplex PCR, and the TCRdb table lists in-frame clones only, not all of them. The table shows under 750,000 clones, with over 55% occurring only once. The sample consisted of memory CD4+ T cells sorted from blood. The subset is: CD45RA-negative fraction. Receptors originate from a woman aged 30 to 39 in good health.

The rearrangement links TRBV30 to TRBJ2-7; 9 bases are shared with TRBD2. This CDR3 has 13 amino acids. Germline CDR1 reads GTSNPN; CDR2 reads SVGIG (reference sequence). V gave up 3 bases and J gave up 6 bases; unmatched junction bases: 6. The CDR3 sequence: CAWSRSSGIEQYF. The DNA for the CDR3 is TGTGCCTGGAGCAGGTCTAGCGGGATCGAGCAGTACTTC. Full variable domain (outside the CDR3, taken from reference TRBV30 and TRBJ2-7): SQTIHQWPATLVQPVGSPLSLECTVEGTSNPNLYWYRQAAGRGLQLLFYSVGIGQISSEVPQNLSASRPQDRQFILSSKKLLLSDSGFYLCAWSRSSGIEQYFGPGTRLTVT.

CDR3 in amino acids: CASSQVLWDRAGGTQYF. The CDR3 DNA sequence: TGCGCCAGCAGCCAAGTTTTGTGGGACAGGGCCGGAGGTACGCAGTATTTT. The chain has TRBV4-1 and TRBJ2-3, with TRBD1 matching over 9 bases. J gave up 8 bases and V 1 base, and 13 bases lay outside the gene matches. The CDR3 length is 17 residues. CDR1 and CDR2 (germline): MGHRA, YSYEKL.